This T cell receptor (beta chain) was sequenced for a study of blood T cell repertoires in COVID-19. Study-wide background: There were acute and convalescent COVID-19 samples, and they came from the United States, Italy and Spain.

Germline-derived CDR1 and CDR2 are MNHEY and SMNVEV (reference sequence). This CDR3 is built from 15 residues. V shed 5 bases and J 7 bases; nucleotides not matched to a gene: 14. Per the original methods: For nucleated cells, counts were estimated from reference gene primer amplification. Libraries were prepared by immunoSEQ multiplex PCR; TCRdb keeps only in-frame clonotypes and omits some of them. V, J and clone size were drawn from that table, and D and trimming were deduced from the DNA. The data show about 240,000 clones, with 83% seen just once and approximately 5.7% held by the top ten. Sample: peripheral blood. The receptor was derived from a human donor in a cohort sampled during active COVID-19. The chain combines TRBV27 with TRBJ2-7; 7 bases match TRBD1. The CDR3 bases are TGTGCCAGCAGTCTCACCGACAGGGACGGCCTGGAGCAGTACTTC. It is translated as CASSLTDRDGLEQYF.